Reported below is one T cell receptor (beta chain). Its antigen is as yet unknown. Some clones are missing from TCRdb's copy, which holds only in-frame ones; the method was immunoSEQ multiplex PCR. The profile shows about 92,000 clones, just over 85% of them singletons. Germline V gene data show CDR1 as LNHDA and CDR2 as SQIVND (reference sequence). This CDR3 contains 16 residues. Trimming removed 4 bases from V and 9 bases from J, with 22 bases in between. This record comes from a study of T cell responses to AZD1222 COVID-19 vaccine. Regarding the study as a whole: Repertoires were collected only later (after the peak T cell response had occurred). CD4 TCRs linked to vaccination spanned spike, dominating at 160-218 and 743-854.

The sequencing used peripheral blood, collected on day 0 of MenACWY control vaccination. The rearrangement joins TRBV19 to TRBJ1-5; D is possibly TRBD1 (6 bases). This receptor was identified in an adult in good health. CDR3 in amino acids: CASSKGGDALPSPQHF. DNA for the CDR3: TGTGCCAGTAGTAAGGGGGGGGACGCCCTACCCTCGCCCCAGCATTTT.